This TCR beta chain derives from a study of shared clonotypes between healthy human individuals. Background on the study: The plates for each donor numbered three CD4 naive, three CD4 memory, two CD8 naive and one CD8 memory.

This clone has a single count. Its matching antigen is unknown. A junction end diverges from the germline sequence, so it may reflect a read error. In the naive CD8 group, cells lacked CD45RO and were positively selected for CCR7, so terminally differentiated effector memory CD45RA+ cells were left out. Among the donors, all were Caucasian adults who lived in Nashville, Tennessee. The table came from immunoSEQ multiplex PCR; TCRdb's copy has only in-frame clones and leaves some out. Of more than 550,000 clones in the sample, about 92% were seen once. Study outcomes and limitations: Of the naive CD4 clonotypes, 4% to 5% were shared across several donors. Among non-shared clonotypes, generation probabilities were lower than among those shared by all four donors.

The source is a man aged 25-45 years in good health. The source material was naive CD8+ T cells sorted from blood.

Written as DNA, the CDR3 is TGTGCTAGCAGGAGGACTAGCGACGACGAGCAGTACTTC. Amino acids: CASRRTSDDEQYF. The V gene is TRBV7-7, the J gene TRBJ2-7; 9 nucleotides align to TRBD2. Germline loops: CDR1 SSHAT, CDR2 FNYEAQ (reference sequence). This CDR3 is built from 13 residues.